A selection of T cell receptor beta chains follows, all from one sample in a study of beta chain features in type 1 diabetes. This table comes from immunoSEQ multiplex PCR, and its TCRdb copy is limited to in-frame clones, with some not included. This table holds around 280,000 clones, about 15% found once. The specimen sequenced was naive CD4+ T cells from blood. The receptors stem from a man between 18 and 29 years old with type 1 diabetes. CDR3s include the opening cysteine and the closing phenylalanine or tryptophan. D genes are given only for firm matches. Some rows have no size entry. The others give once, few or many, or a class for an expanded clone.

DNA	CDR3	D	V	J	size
TGTGCCAGCAGCCCGGTTGGGCGTAGGAGGGGGCGTTCACCCCTCCACTTT	CASSPVGRRRGRSPLHF	TRBD1	TRBV7-2	TRBJ1-6	-
TGCAGCGTTTCGAAACGACAGGGGGCGAATGGCTACACCTTC	CSVSKRQGANGYTF	TRBD1	TRBV29-1	TRBJ1-2	-
TGTGCCAGCAATAGGGATCAGGCTAGCGGGGGGACCCAGTACTTC	CASNRDQASGGTQYF	TRBD2	TRBV2	TRBJ2-5	-
TGTGCCTGGGCTACGGGGGGGGGAAACATTCAGTACTTC	CAWATGGGNIQYF	TRBD2	TRBV30	TRBJ2-4	-
TGTGCCAGTATGACTAGCGGCACAGATACGCAGTATTTT	CASMTSGTDTQYF	TRBD2	TRBV11-2	TRBJ2-3	-
TGTGCCAGCAGTGGGACCGGGACAGGGGAAGAGACCCAGTACTTC	CASSGTGTGEETQYF	TRBD1	TRBV6-5	TRBJ2-5	-
TGTGCCACCTCGAAAACAGGCGGATCCTACGAGCAGTACTTC	CATSKTGGSYEQYF	-	TRBV6-5	TRBJ2-7	-
TGTGCCAGCTCACCACTGACAGGGGGACGCTCTGGGGCCAACGTCCTGACTTTC	CASSPLTGGRSGANVLTF	TRBD1	TRBV18	TRBJ2-6	-
TGTGCCAGCAGTGCGACAGGGTCAAGCCAAGAGACCCAGTACTTC	CASSATGSSQETQYF	TRBD1	TRBV28	TRBJ2-5	few
TGTGCCACCAGCAGAGATTTGAGCGCTGGGGCCAACGTCCTGACTTTC	CATSRDLSAGANVLTF	-	TRBV15	TRBJ2-6	few
TGTGCCAGCAGCTTGGGTACAGGGGGGAATCAGCCCCAGCATTTT	CASSLGTGGNQPQHF	TRBD1	TRBV5-4	TRBJ1-5	-
TGTGCCAGCAGTGGCGGGGGGGCAACCTACGAGCAGTACTTC	CASSGGGATYEQYF	TRBD2	TRBV7-2	TRBJ2-7	-
TGTGCCAGCAGACGCCGGGACAGGGTCTACGAGCAGTACTTC	CASRRRDRVYEQYF	TRBD1	TRBV6-6	TRBJ2-7	-
TGCGCCAGCAGTCCGACGGGAGGTTACACCGGGGAGCTGTTTTTT	CASSPTGGYTGELFF	TRBD2	TRBV5-1	TRBJ2-2	few
TGTGCCAGCAGAAGAGGGGGTTCGGTAAGAGAGCAGTACTTC	CASRRGGSVREQYF	-	TRBV6-6	TRBJ2-7	few
TGTGCCAGCAGCTTAGATCCCTGGAGCCTAATGAACACTGAAGCTTTCTTT	CASSLDPWSLMNTEAFF	-	TRBV7-2	TRBJ1-1	few
TGTGCCAGCAGCTTGGGGTCGTCAGGGGGCTATGGCTACACCTTC	CASSLGSSGGYGYTF	TRBD1	TRBV5-6	TRBJ1-2	once
TGCGCCAGCAGCTTAGGCGGGGGGTCAAAAAACATTCAGTACTTC	CASSLGGGSKNIQYF	TRBD2	TRBV5-1	TRBJ2-4	few
TGTGCCAGCAGTAGGACTAGCGGCGAGCAGTTCTTC	CASSRTSGEQFF	TRBD2	TRBV2	TRBJ2-1	-
TGTGCCAGCGCGGACACCTTCTCCTACAATGAGCAGTTCTTC	CASADTFSYNEQFF	-	TRBV14	TRBJ2-1	few
TGTGCCAGCAGCGTAGACCCTTCCGGCTACGAGCAGTACTTC	CASSVDPSGYEQYF	-	TRBV9	TRBJ2-7	few
TGTGCCAGCAGCTTGGATTTTAGCGCAGATACGCAGTATTTT	CASSLDFSADTQYF	-	TRBV7-2	TRBJ2-3	-
TGTGCCATCAGTGATCTACTCGGACTAGCGGGGAACAATGAGCAGTTCTTC	CAISDLLGLAGNNEQFF	TRBD2	TRBV10-3	TRBJ2-1	few
TGTGCCTGGGCAACAGCGGGACTAATTTACGAGCAGTACTTC	CAWATAGLIYEQYF	TRBD2	TRBV30	TRBJ2-7	-
TGTGCCGGACTATGTTGTGGCTTCTACGAGCAGTACTTC	CAGLCCGFYEQYF	-	TRBV25-1	TRBJ2-7	few
TGCAGCGTTGATTGGCGGACAGGGGAGACCCAGTACTTC	CSVDWRTGETQYF	TRBD1	TRBV29-1	TRBJ2-5	few
TGCGCCAGCAGCTTCTCGGGCCAGGGGGCAGATACGCAGTATTTT	CASSFSGQGADTQYF	TRBD1	TRBV5-1	TRBJ2-3	-
TGCGCCAGCAGCTTGGCCGGGACTTACTCCTACGAGCAGTACTTC	CASSLAGTYSYEQYF	-	TRBV5-1	TRBJ2-7	-
TGTGCCAGCTCCTCACAGGGAAGGGCCTACGAGCAGTACTTC	CASSSQGRAYEQYF	-	TRBV18	TRBJ2-7	few
TGTGCCAGTAGTATAGAATCCAATTCCTACAATGAGCAGTTCTTC	CASSIESNSYNEQFF	-	TRBV19	TRBJ2-1	-
TGTGCCAGTCGCGAGCGGGGGGGGAGCTCCTACAATGAGCAGTTCTTC	CASRERGGSSYNEQFF	TRBD2	TRBV19	TRBJ2-1	-
TGTGCCAGCCGCCGGGGCTACGAGCAGTACTTC	CASRRGYEQYF	-	TRBV28	TRBJ2-7	-
TGTGCCTTACCCGCCTGGTCAGGACAGGGAAACACCGGGGAGCTGTTTTTT	CALPAWSGQGNTGELFF	TRBD1	TRBV30	TRBJ2-2	few
TGTGCCAGCAGCATCGGGACAGGGGGTAACAATGAGCAGTTCTTC	CASSIGTGGNNEQFF	TRBD1	TRBV14	TRBJ2-1	few
TGCGCCAGCAGCCAAGTGGTACTAGCGGGGGGCCAAGAGACCCAGTACTTC	CASSQVVLAGGQETQYF	TRBD2	TRBV4-1	TRBJ2-5	-
TGTGCCAGTAGTCGGACAGGAGGCTACGAGCAGTACTTC	CASSRTGGYEQYF	TRBD1	TRBV19	TRBJ2-7	few
TGTGCCAGCACCCAAATCCGACAAGGAAATGAGCAGTTCTTC	CASTQIRQGNEQFF	-	TRBV5-6	TRBJ2-1	-
TGTGCCAGTAGCAAGCGGGGGACGAACACCGGGGAGCTGTTTTTT	CASSKRGTNTGELFF	TRBD2	TRBV19	TRBJ2-2	-
TGCGCCAGCAGCACGAGAGGACTAGCGGGTCGCAATGAGCAGTTCTTC	CASSTRGLAGRNEQFF	TRBD2	TRBV5-1	TRBJ2-1	few
TGTGCCAGCAGCTTGAATAGCGGGGTACGTAATGAGCAGTTCTTC	CASSLNSGVRNEQFF	TRBD2	TRBV7-8	TRBJ2-1	-
TGCGCCAGCAGCTTTCGAGGGATCTTATACGAGCAGTACTTC	CASSFRGILYEQYF	-	TRBV5-1	TRBJ2-7	few
TGTGCCATCAGTGAACGTGGGCGGGAGGAAAGGAATGAGCAGTTCTTC	CAISERGREERNEQFF	TRBD2	TRBV10-3	TRBJ2-1	few